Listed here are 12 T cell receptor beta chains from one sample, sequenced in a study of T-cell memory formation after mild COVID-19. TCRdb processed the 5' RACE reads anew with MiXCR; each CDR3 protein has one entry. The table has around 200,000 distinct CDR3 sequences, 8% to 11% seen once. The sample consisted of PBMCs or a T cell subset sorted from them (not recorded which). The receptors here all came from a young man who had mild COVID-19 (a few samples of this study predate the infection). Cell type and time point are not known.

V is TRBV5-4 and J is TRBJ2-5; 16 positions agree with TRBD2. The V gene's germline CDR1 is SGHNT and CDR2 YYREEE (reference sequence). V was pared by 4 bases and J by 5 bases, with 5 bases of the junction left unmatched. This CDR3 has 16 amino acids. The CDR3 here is CASSGTSGGASETQYF. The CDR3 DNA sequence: TGTGCCAGCAGCGGGACTAGCGGGGGGGCCTCGGAGACCCAGTACTTC.

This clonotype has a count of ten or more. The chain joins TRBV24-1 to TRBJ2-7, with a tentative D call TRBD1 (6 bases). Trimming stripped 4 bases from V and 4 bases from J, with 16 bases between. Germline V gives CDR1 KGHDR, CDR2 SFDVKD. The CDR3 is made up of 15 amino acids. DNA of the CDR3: TGTGCCACCAGTGACGACCAGGGGAATTCGTACGAGCAGTACGTC. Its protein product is CATSDDQGNSYEQYV.

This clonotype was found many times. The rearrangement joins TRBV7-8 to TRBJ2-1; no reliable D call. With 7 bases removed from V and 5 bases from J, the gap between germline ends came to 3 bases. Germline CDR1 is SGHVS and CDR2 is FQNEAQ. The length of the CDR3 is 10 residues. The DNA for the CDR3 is TGTGCCAGCAAGGACAATGAGCAGTTCTTC. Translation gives CASKDNEQFF.

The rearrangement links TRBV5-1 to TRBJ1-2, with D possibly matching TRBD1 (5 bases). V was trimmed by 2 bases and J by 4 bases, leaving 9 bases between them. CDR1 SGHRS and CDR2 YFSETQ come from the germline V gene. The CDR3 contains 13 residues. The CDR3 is CASSLGDVYGYTF. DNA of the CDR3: TGCGCCAGCAGCTTAGGGGATGTCTATGGCTACACCTTC.

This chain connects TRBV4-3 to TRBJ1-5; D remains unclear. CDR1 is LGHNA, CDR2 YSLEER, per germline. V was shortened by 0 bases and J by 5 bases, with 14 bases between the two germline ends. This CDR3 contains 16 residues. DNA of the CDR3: TGCGCCAGCAGCCAAGATACCACGCGGGAGGATCAGCCCCAGCATTTT. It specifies CASSQDTTREDQPQHF.

CDR3 sequence reads: CAISGAGAGNNEQFF. The CDR3 region has the DNA TGTGCCATCAGTGGGGCGGGGGCCGGGAACAATGAGCAGTTCTTC. The V gene is TRBV10-3, the J gene TRBJ2-1; TRBD2 might be the D (7 bases). V was pared by 4 bases and J by 5 bases, with 15 bases between. In germline, CDR1 is ENHRY, CDR2 SYGVKD. The CDR3 consists of 15 residues.

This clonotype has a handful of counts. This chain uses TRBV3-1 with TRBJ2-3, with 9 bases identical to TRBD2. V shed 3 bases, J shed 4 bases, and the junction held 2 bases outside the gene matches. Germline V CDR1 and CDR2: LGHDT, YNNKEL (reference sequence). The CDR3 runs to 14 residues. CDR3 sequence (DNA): TGTGCCAGCAGCCAGCGGGGGGGCCCAGATACGCAGTATTTT. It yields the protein CASSQRGGPDTQYF.

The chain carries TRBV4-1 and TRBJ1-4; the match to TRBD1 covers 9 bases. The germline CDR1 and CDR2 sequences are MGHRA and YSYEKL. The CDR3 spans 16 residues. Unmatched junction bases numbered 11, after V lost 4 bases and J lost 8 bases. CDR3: CASSLNTGQGREKLFF. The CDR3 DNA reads TGCGCCAGCAGCCTAAATACGGGACAGGGCCGGGAAAAACTGTTTTTT.

CDR3 amino acids: CASSFTGSNTEAFF. The CDR3 coding sequence is TGTGCCAGCAGCTTCACAGGGTCGAACACTGAAGCTTTCTTT. The chain uses TRBV6-2 or TRBV6-3 and TRBJ1-1; a possible D gene is TRBD1 (6 bases). CDR1 is MNHEY, CDR2 SVGEGT, per germline. V lost 6 bases and J lost 1, with 12 bases in between. The CDR3 is 14 amino acids.

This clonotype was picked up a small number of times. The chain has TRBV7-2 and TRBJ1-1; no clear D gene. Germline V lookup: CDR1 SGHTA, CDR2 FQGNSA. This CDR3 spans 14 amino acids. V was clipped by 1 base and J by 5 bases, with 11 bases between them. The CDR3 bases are TGTGCCAGCAGCTTAGTGTACCTAGGGACTGAAGCTTTCTTT. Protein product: CASSLVYLGTEAFF.

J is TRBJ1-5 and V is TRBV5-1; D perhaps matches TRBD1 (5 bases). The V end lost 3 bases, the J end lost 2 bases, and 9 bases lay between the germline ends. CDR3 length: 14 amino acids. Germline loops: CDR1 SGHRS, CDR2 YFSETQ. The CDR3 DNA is TGCGCCAGCAGCTACTTAGGGGGCAATCAGCCCCAGCATTTT. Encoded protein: CASSYLGGNQPQHF.

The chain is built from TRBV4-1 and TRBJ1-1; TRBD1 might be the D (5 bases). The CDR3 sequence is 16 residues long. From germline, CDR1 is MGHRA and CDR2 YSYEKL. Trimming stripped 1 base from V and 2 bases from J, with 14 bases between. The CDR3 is CASSQGITRGNTEAFF. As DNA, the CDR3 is TGCGCCAGCAGCCAAGGCATCACTAGGGGTAACACTGAAGCTTTCTTT.